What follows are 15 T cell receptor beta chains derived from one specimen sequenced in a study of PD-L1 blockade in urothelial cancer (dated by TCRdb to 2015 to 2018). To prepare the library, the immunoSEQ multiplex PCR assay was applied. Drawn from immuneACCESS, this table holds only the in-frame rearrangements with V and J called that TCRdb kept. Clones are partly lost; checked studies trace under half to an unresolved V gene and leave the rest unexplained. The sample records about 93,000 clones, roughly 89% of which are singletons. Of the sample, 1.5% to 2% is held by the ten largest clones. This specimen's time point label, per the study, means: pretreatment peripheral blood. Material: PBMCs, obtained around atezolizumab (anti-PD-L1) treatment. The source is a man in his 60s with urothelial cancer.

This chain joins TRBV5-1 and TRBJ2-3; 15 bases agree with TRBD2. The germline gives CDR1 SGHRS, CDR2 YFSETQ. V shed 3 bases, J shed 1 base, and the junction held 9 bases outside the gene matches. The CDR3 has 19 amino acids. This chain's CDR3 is CASSSLRTSGGARTDTQYF. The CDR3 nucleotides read TGCGCCAGCAGCTCCTTAAGGACTAGCGGGGGGGCTCGCACAGATACGCAGTATTTT.

CDR3 amino acids: CASSPAAGADTQYF. The CDR3 DNA is TGCGCCAGCAGCCCAGCCGCGGGGGCAGATACGCAGTATTTT. The chain recombines TRBV5-1 with TRBJ2-3, with 7 bases aligning to TRBD2. Losses at the gene ends were 4 bases for V and 4 bases for J; bases not matched to a gene: 6. The CDR3 length is 14 residues. Looked up from germline, CDR1 is SGHRS and CDR2 is YFSETQ. The whole variable domain, remainder taken from reference TRBV5-1 and TRBJ2-3, is KAGVTQTPRYLIKTRGQQVTLSCSPISGHRSVSWYQQTPGQGLQFLFEYFSETQRNKGNFPGRFSGRQFSNSRSEMNVSTLELGDSALYLCASSPAAGADTQYFGPGTRLTVL.

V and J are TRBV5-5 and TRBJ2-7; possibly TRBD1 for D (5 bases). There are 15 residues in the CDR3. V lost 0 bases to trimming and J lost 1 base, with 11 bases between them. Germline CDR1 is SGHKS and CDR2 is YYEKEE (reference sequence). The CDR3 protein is CASSLGTTASYEQYF. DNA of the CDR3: TGTGCCAGCAGCTTGGGGACGACAGCGTCCTACGAGCAGTACTTC.

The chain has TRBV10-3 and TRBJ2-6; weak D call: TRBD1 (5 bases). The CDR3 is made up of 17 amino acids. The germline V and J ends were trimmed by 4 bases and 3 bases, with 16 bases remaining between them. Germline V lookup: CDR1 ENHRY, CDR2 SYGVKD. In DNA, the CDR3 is TGTGCCATCAGTGCGGCTACCAGGGCCGTTGGGGCCAACGTCCTGACTTTC. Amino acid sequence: CAISAATRAVGANVLTF.

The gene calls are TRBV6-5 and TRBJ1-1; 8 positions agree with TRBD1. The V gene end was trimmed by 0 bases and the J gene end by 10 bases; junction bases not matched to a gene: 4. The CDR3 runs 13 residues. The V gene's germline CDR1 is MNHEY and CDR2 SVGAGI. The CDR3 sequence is CASSYSRGLGAFF. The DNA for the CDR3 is TGTGCCAGCAGTTACTCCAGGGGGCTGGGAGCTTTCTTT.

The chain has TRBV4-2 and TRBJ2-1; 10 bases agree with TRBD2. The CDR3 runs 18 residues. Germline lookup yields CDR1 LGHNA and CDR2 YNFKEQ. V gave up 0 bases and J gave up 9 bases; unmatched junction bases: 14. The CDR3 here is CASSQDLRRSGRALEQFF. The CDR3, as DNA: TGTGCCAGCAGCCAAGATCTTAGGCGGAGCGGGAGGGCCCTTGAGCAGTTCTTC.

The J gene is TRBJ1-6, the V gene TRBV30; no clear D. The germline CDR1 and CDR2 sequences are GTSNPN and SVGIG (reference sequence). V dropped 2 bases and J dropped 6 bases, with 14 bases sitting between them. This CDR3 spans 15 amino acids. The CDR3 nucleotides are TGTGCCTGGAGTACTTGGAGGTTGGGTAATTCACCCCTCCACTTT. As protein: CAWSTWRLGNSPLHF.

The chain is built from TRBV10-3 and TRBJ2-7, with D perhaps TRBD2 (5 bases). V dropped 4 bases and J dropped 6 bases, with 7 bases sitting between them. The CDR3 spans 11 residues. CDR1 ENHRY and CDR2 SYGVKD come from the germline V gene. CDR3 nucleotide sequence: TGTGCCATCAGTGTAGCGAGCGAGCAGTACTTC. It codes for CAISVASEQYF.

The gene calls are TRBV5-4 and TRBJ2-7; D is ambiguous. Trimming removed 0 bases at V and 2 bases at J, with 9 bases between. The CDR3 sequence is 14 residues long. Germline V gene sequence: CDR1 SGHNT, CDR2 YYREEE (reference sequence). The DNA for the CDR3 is TGTGCCAGCAGCTTGGCGCTCGCTACCTACGAGCAGTACTTC. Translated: CASSLALATYEQYF.

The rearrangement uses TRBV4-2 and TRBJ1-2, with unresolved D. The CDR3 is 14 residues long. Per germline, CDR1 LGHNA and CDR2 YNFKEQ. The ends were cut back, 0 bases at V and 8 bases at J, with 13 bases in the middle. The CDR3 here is CASSQEGQAGGYTF. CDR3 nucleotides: TGTGCCAGCAGCCAAGAAGGCCAGGCTGGGGGCTACACCTTC.

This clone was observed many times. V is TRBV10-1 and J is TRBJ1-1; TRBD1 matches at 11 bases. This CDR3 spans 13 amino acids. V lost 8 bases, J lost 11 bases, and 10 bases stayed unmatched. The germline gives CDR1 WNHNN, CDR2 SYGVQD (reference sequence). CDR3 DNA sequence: TGCGCCAGCCAGGGCGGACAGGGGGCGCGGGCTTTCTTT. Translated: CASQGGQGARAFF.

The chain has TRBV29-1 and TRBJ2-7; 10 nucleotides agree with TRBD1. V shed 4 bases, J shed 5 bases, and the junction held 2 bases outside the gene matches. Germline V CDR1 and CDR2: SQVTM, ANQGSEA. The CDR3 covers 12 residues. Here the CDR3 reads CSVVDRGHEQYF. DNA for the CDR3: TGCAGCGTTGTCGACAGGGGGCACGAGCAGTACTTC.

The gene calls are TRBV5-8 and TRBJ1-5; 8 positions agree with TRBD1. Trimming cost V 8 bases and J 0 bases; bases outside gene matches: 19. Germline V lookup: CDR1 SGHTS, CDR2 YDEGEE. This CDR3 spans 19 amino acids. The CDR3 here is CARPPALDRDGDSNQPQHF. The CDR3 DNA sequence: TGTGCCAGGCCACCTGCACTGGACAGGGACGGGGATAGCAATCAGCCCCAGCATTTT.

The CDR3 reads CASSAGLAGGRSSYEQYF. CDR3 nucleotide sequence: TGTGCCAGCAGCGCGGGACTAGCGGGGGGGAGGAGCTCCTACGAGCAGTACTTC. This chain links TRBV9 with TRBJ2-7, with TRBD2 matching 16 bases. Germline V gene lookup returns CDR1 SGDLS and CDR2 YYNGEE. After removal of 3 bases from V and 0 bases from J, the junction contained 6 bases not matched to a gene. CDR3 size: 18 residues. Looking up the rest from reference TRBV9 and TRBJ2-7 gives the full variable domain: DSGVTQTPKHLITATGQRVTLRCSPRSGDLSVYWYQQSLDQGLQFLIQYYNGEERAKGNILERFSAQQFPDLHSELNLSSLELGDSALYFCASSAGLAGGRSSYEQYFGPGTRLTVT.

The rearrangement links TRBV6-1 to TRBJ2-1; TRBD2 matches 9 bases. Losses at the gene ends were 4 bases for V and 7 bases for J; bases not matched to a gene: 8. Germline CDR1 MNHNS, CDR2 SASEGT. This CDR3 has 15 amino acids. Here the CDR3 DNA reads TGTGCCAGCAGTGTCTTGCGGGGGGGAGAAAATGAGCAGTTCTTC. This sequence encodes CASSVLRGGENEQFF.